Below are 20 T cell receptor beta chains sequenced from a single sample in a study of beta chain features in type 1 diabetes. Points from the study as a whole: There was a moderate but significant shortening of TCRB CDR3s in all four CD4+ subsets of Type 1 diabetes patients.

These receptors' targets are unknown. What was sequenced were expressed TCRB transcripts, since all of the isolated RNA had been reverse transcribed. Generated by immunoSEQ multiplex PCR, the TCRdb table keeps only in-frame clones and is missing some. The repertoire includes a few hundred thousand clones, about 13% of them detected once, and roughly 0.015% sits in the top ten. What was sequenced was naive CD4+ T cells from blood. These receptors came from a woman aged 18-29 years with type 1 diabetes.

This clone was detected only a few times. The chain has TRBV28 and TRBJ1-2; the D is unclear. The CDR3 runs to 16 residues. Germline CDR1 and CDR2: MDHEN and SYDVKM. Trimming removed 6 bases at V and 4 bases at J, with 21 bases between. The CDR3 sequence: CASRLGGGSGGYGYTF. Written as DNA, the CDR3 is TGTGCCAGCAGACTGGGTGGAGGGTCCGGCGGCTATGGCTACACCTTC.

There are a few counts of this clone. The CDR3 coding sequence is TGCGCCAGCAGCCAAGGGCTCGGTAGCGGGGTCATGTCGGAAAAACTGTTTTTT. Its protein is CASSQGLGSGVMSEKLFF. V is TRBV4-3 and J is TRBJ1-4, with D unresolved. The CDR3 has 18 amino acids. The germline CDR1 and CDR2 sequences are LGHNA and YSLEER. Trimming took off 1 base at V and 8 bases at J, with 23 bases between the two ends.

The chain carries TRBV7-2 and TRBJ2-5; TRBD2 aligns across 9 bases. V gave up 1 base and J gave up 7 bases; unmatched junction bases: 10. Germline V gives CDR1 SGHTA, CDR2 FQGNSA. This CDR3 region has 16 residues. CDR3 region: CASSLVGSGSGGTQYF. DNA for the CDR3: TGTGCCAGCAGCTTAGTTGGTAGCGGGAGTGGCGGGACCCAGTACTTC.

This clone was found a few times. This rearrangement joins TRBV9 to TRBJ2-3, with D possibly TRBD1 on 7 matching bases. The germline gives CDR1 SGDLS, CDR2 YYNGEE. Trimming took off 4 bases at V and 4 bases at J, with 16 bases between the two ends. This CDR3 comprises 15 residues. The CDR3 nucleotides are TGTGCCAGCAGCACAGGGGCGGGGTTTGCAGATACGCAGTATTTT. This sequence encodes CASSTGAGFADTQYF.

This clone occurred a few times. The chain recombines TRBV30 with TRBJ2-1; 12 bases are shared with TRBD2. Germline V CDR1 and CDR2: GTSNPN, SVGIG (reference sequence). With 1 base clipped from V and 1 base from J, the junction kept 5 bases outside the gene matches. The CDR3 is 17 residues long. Written as DNA, the CDR3 is TGTGCCTGGAGTGGGACTAGCGGGAAAGGGTCCTACAATGAGCAGTTCTTC. Translated: CAWSGTSGKGSYNEQFF.

This clone was recorded a few times. CDR3 sequence (DNA): TGTGCCTGGAGTGTGTCCGGGGGCACTGAAGCTTTCTTT. This encodes CAWSVSGGTEAFF. The V call is TRBV30, the J call TRBJ1-1, with D tentatively TRBD1 (5 bases). The CDR3 loop spans 13 amino acids. Germline V gives CDR1 GTSNPN, CDR2 SVGIG (reference sequence). Trimming pared 0 bases from V and 4 bases from J, leaving 9 bases between.

Only a few counts were recorded for this clone. The chain links TRBV5-1 to TRBJ1-1; TRBD1 is a possible D gene (5 bases). The CDR3 consists of 15 residues. The V end lost 0 bases, the J end lost 0 bases, and 9 bases lay between the germline ends. Germline values: CDR1 SGHRS, CDR2 YFSETQ. The CDR3 DNA reads TGCGCCAGCAGCTTGGTCGCCAGGGTGAACACTGAAGCTTTCTTT. Translation gives CASSLVARVNTEAFF.

This chain uses TRBV27 with TRBJ2-7; 11 positions match TRBD1. V trimming: 5 bases; J trimming: 4 bases; junction bases outside the gene matches: 7. The CDR3 is 15 residues long. Germline-derived CDR1 and CDR2 are MNHEY and SMNVEV (reference sequence). The CDR3 sequence: CASSPNWDRGYEQYF. As DNA, the CDR3 is TGTGCCAGCAGTCCCAATTGGGACAGGGGGTACGAGCAGTACTTC.

Details on this clone: The same CDR3 also results from other DNA sequences found in this sample. The J gene is TRBJ2-7, the V gene TRBV7-2; TRBD2 agrees at 7 bases. Losses at the gene ends were 0 bases for V and 1 base for J; bases not matched to a gene: 0. The CDR3 sequence is 14 residues long. Germline V gene sequence: CDR1 SGHTA, CDR2 FQGNSA. CDR3 protein: CASSLAGGSYEQYF. CDR3 nucleotides: TGTGCCAGCAGCTTAGCGGGAGGGTCCTACGAGCAGTACTTC.

The chain recombines TRBV27 with TRBJ1-2, with 7 bases aligning to TRBD1. The length of the CDR3 is 14 residues. Losses at the gene ends were 5 bases for V and 6 bases for J; bases not matched to a gene: 9. The germline gives CDR1 MNHEY, CDR2 SMNVEV (reference sequence). The CDR3 DNA follows: TGTGCCAGCAGTCTCACCTGGACAGGTGATGGCTACACCTTC. It specifies CASSLTWTGDGYTF.

Turning to this clone: One junction end disagrees with the germline gene, perhaps due to a read error. V gene TRBV6-1 combines with J gene TRBJ2-3; D is ambiguous. Germline V CDR1 and CDR2: MNHNS, SASEGT. This CDR3 spans 13 amino acids. The CDR3 DNA reads TGTGCCAGCAATGAATTAGTAACGGATACGCAGTATTTT. It specifies CASNELVTDTQYF.

Regarding this clone: Sequence at one end of the junction differs from germline and may be a read error. The V and J genes are TRBV2 and TRBJ2-7; possibly TRBD1 for D (6 bases). This CDR3 spans 12 amino acids. From germline, CDR1 is SNHLY and CDR2 FYNNEI. The CDR3 DNA reads as TGTGCCAGCAGTGAAGCCGGACAGATAAGGCACTTC. This encodes CASSEAGQIRHF.

This clone was counted only a few times. The chain employs TRBV9 and TRBJ1-1; 9 bases match TRBD1. J was trimmed by 3 bases and V by 3 bases; bases with no gene match: 6. Germline CDR1 reads SGDLS; CDR2 reads YYNGEE. This CDR3 spans 15 amino acids. DNA of the CDR3: TGTGCCAGCAGCGCCCGACAGGGGGGAGACACTGAAGCTTTCTTT. Amino acid sequence: CASSARQGGDTEAFF.

The chain uses TRBV5-1 and TRBJ2-5, with a possible D match to TRBD1 (6 bases). The germline V gene has CDR1 SGHRS and CDR2 YFSETQ. Trimming stripped 7 bases from V and 0 bases from J, with 16 bases between. The CDR3 runs to 15 residues. The CDR3 nucleotides are TGCGCCAGCGTTCGGGACACCAACTACCAAGAGACCCAGTACTTC. Amino acid sequence: CASVRDTNYQETQYF. Full variable domain (missing parts from reference TRBV5-1 and TRBJ2-5): KAGVTQTPRYLIKTRGQQVTLSCSPISGHRSVSWYQQTPGQGLQFLFEYFSETQRNKGNFPGRFSGRQFSNSRSEMNVSTLELGDSALYLCASVRDTNYQETQYFGPGTRLLVL.

The chain employs TRBV7-2 and TRBJ2-7; D is unclear. CDR1 and CDR2 from the germline V gene are SGHTA and FQGNSA. The V gene lost 3 bases and the J gene lost 2 bases, with 14 bases spanning the gap. The CDR3 is 15 residues long. The CDR3, as DNA: TGTGCCAGCAGCTTTGGGCCCCAAGCCACCTACGAGCAGTACTTC. This codes for CASSFGPQATYEQYF.

This clone was counted only a few times. V is TRBV30 and J is TRBJ1-2, with a weak D call TRBD1 (5 bases). V was pared by 3 bases and J by 3 bases, with 11 bases between. Germline V gene data show CDR1 as GTSNPN and CDR2 as SVGIG (reference sequence). CDR3 length: 13 amino acids. Here the CDR3 DNA reads TGTGCCTGGAGCGCCAGGGTGGACTATGGCTACACCTTC. The encoded protein is CAWSARVDYGYTF.

V usage is TRBV4-1 and J usage is TRBJ2-7, with D hard to call. Looked up from germline, CDR1 is MGHRA and CDR2 is YSYEKL. Trimming took 0 bases from V and 10 from J, leaving 10 bases between them. The CDR3 is 12 amino acids. This chain's CDR3 is CASSQDWLAQYF. In DNA form, the CDR3 reads TGCGCCAGCAGCCAAGATTGGTTAGCTCAGTACTTC.

The CDR3 DNA reads as TGTGCCAGCAGTGGGACAGGGGCGGCCCAAGAGACCCAGTACTTC. Translated, it gives CASSGTGAAQETQYF. The chain couples TRBV28 to TRBJ2-5, with TRBD1 identical over 10 bases. The germline CDR1 and CDR2 sequences are MDHEN and SYDVKM. The V segment lost 5 bases and the J segment 1 base; nucleotides outside the gene matches: 4. The CDR3 extends over 15 amino acids.

This clone was detected only a few times. V and J are TRBV10-3 and TRBJ2-5; tentatively, D is TRBD2 (6 bases). The germline gives CDR1 ENHRY, CDR2 SYGVKD. V was shortened by 5 bases and J by 1 base, with 8 bases between the two germline ends. The CDR3 has 13 residues. Here the CDR3 reads CAISRSGQETQYF. The CDR3 DNA reads as TGTGCCATCAGTCGTAGCGGCCAAGAGACCCAGTACTTC.

The V gene is TRBV7-9, the J gene TRBJ2-1, with 7 bases matching TRBD2. With V trimmed by 3 bases and J by 9 bases, 5 bases remained unmatched. Germline V lookup: CDR1 SEHNR, CDR2 FQNEAQ (reference sequence). This CDR3 is built from 13 residues. Here the CDR3 reads CASSFLGGGEQFF. The CDR3 DNA is TGTGCCAGCAGCTTTCTTGGCGGGGGTGAGCAGTTCTTC. The variable domain in full, completed from reference TRBV7-9 and TRBJ2-1, reads DTGVSQNPRHKITKRGQNVTFRCDPISEHNRLYWYRQTLGQGPEFLTYFQNEAQLEKSRLLSDRFSAERPKGSFSTLEIQRTEQGDSAMYLCASSFLGGGEQFFGPGTRLTVL.